This T cell receptor beta chain was documented in a study of blood T cell repertoires in COVID-19. CDR3 length equals 15 residues. Germline V CDR1 and CDR2: SGHNT, YYREEE (reference sequence). V was trimmed by 3 bases and J by 10 bases, leaving 22 bases between them. Participants were aged roughly 18 to 100 years from roughly 25 US areas. Profiled with immunoSEQ multiplex PCR; TCRdb holds only in-frame clones, not every one. The sample has about 250,000 clones; roughly four fifths are singletons. This clonotype originated in a man aged 45-60 years who had recovered from COVID-19. The chain combines TRBV5-4 with TRBJ2-5, with D perhaps matching TRBD1 (6 bases). The sample taken for sequencing was PBMCs or T cells enriched from blood (not recorded which). This CDR3 is CASSYDNSGHGFQYF. CDR3 sequence (DNA): TGTGCCAGCAGCTACGATAACTCGGGACACGGATTCCAGTACTTC.